The next 10 T cell receptor beta chains were all read from a single sample in a study of blood T cell repertoires in COVID-19 (dated by TCRdb to 2018 to 2021). The library was prepared using the immunoSEQ multiplex PCR assay. Drawn from immuneACCESS, this table holds only the in-frame rearrangements with V and J called that TCRdb kept. Clones are partly lost; checked studies trace under half to an unresolved V gene and leave the rest unexplained. This sample gives about 160,000 clones in total; about four fifths of them show up just once. The ten most abundant clones make up nearly 3.5% of the sample. The specimen sequenced was PBMCs or T cells enriched from blood (not recorded which). These receptors originate from a woman aged 55-69 years who had recovered from COVID-19.

The J gene is TRBJ1-1, the V gene TRBV25-1; D remains unclear. The V end lost 5 bases, the J end lost 5 bases, and 18 bases lay between the germline ends. The CDR3 loop spans 15 amino acids. Per germline, CDR1 MGHDK and CDR2 SYGVNS. As DNA, the CDR3 is TGTGCCAGCAGTTTACTCCGCAGTACTAGAACTGAAGCTTTCTTT. Residues: CASSLLRSTRTEAFF.

This clone was detected only once. The V and J genes are TRBV29-1 and TRBJ1-1; 7 bases line up with TRBD1. The CDR3 length is 16 residues. Trimming at V came to 6 bases and at J to 0 bases, leaving 13 bases not matched to a gene. Germline-derived CDR1 and CDR2 are SQVTM and ANQGSEA. The DNA of the CDR3 is TGCAGCGTCCCTGGGGGACAGACGTACTTGAACACTGAAGCTTTCTTT. Residues: CSVPGGQTYLNTEAFF.

The chain combines TRBV7-2 with TRBJ2-1, with D possibly TRBD2 on 5 matching bases. The V gene's germline CDR1 is SGHTA and CDR2 FQGNSA. CDR3 size: 15 residues. V was cut by 6 bases and J by 0 bases, with 12 bases left in between. CDR3: CASRSGSSSYNEQFF. The CDR3 DNA reads TGTGCCAGCAGGTCGGGGTCTAGCTCCTACAATGAGCAGTTCTTC. Full variable domain (missing parts from reference TRBV7-2 and TRBJ2-1): GAGVSQSPSNKVTEKGKDVELRCDPISGHTALYWYRQSLGQGLEFLIYFQGNSAPDKSGLPSDRFSAERTGGSVSTLTIQRTQQEDSAVYLCASRSGSSSYNEQFFGPGTRLTVL.

This clone was picked up one time. This chain links TRBV6-5 with TRBJ1-2; possibly TRBD1 for D (6 bases). Germline-derived CDR1 and CDR2 are MNHEY and SVGAGI. V lost 7 bases to trimming and J lost 2 bases, with 14 bases between them. CDR3 length: 14 residues. CDR3 residues: CASTTMTGNYGYTF. The CDR3 nucleotides read TGTGCCAGCACCACCATGACAGGCAACTATGGCTACACCTTC.

This clone has just one count. This chain connects TRBV3-1 (or the pseudogene TRBV3-2) to TRBJ1-2, with no clear D. Between the trimmed V and J ends, which lost 0 bases and 8 bases, there was a span of 10 bases. The CDR3 covers 13 residues. Germline CDR1 is LGHDT and CDR2 is YNNKEL (reference sequence). CDR3 in DNA: TGTGCCAGCAGCCAAGATGGGGAGAGGGGCTACACCTTC. Translated: CASSQDGERGYTF.

This chain uses TRBV5-4 with TRBJ2-7; D gene unclear. The CDR3 loop spans 15 amino acids. The germline V gene encodes CDR1 SGHNT and CDR2 YYREEE (reference sequence). Trimming removed 2 bases at V and 3 bases at J, with 15 bases between. CDR3 region: CASSFKREAYYEQYF. As DNA, the CDR3 is TGTGCCAGCAGCTTTAAGCGAGAAGCATACTACGAGCAGTACTTC.

The chain joins TRBV12-5 to TRBJ2-2; D may be TRBD2 (5 bases). V lost 7 bases, J lost 0 bases, and 15 bases lay in between. Germline CDR1 and CDR2: LGHNT and FRNRAP. CDR3 size: 16 residues. CDR3 DNA sequence: TGTGCTAGTGCCACCCCAGAGGGCTCGAACACCGGGGAGCTGTTTTTT. It is translated as CASATPEGSNTGELFF.

The V and J genes are TRBV19 and TRBJ2-3; 7 bases line up with TRBD1. Trimming at V came to 2 bases and at J to 2 bases, leaving 10 bases not matched to a gene. The CDR3 has 17 amino acids. Germline CDR1 reads LNHDA; CDR2 reads SQIVND (reference sequence). The CDR3 nucleotides are TGTGCCAGTAGTATATTAGGGGGCCAAGGGGACACAGATACGCAGTATTTT. Its protein product is CASSILGGQGDTDTQYF.

This clone was seen a single time. CDR3: CASSLTSGGASGELFF. The CDR3 DNA follows: TGCGCCAGCAGCTTAACTAGCGGGGGGGCCTCCGGGGAGCTGTTTTTT. This chain uses TRBV5-1 with TRBJ2-2, with TRBD2 matching 13 bases. Trimming took 2 bases from V and 6 from J; bases not matched to a gene: 4. In germline, CDR1 is SGHRS, CDR2 YFSETQ. The CDR3 is 16 amino acids.

This clone appeared a single time. The chain employs TRBV5-1 and TRBJ2-5, with 9 positions matching TRBD2. This CDR3 comprises 20 residues. V shed 3 bases and J 2 bases; nucleotides not matched to a gene: 20. Germline CDR1 is SGHRS and CDR2 is YFSETQ. The CDR3 sequence: CASSSPTGTTVAGEQETQYF. The CDR3 nucleotides are TGCGCCAGCAGCTCCCCCACCGGCACCACTGTAGCGGGGGAGCAAGAGACCCAGTACTTC. Full variable domain (remainder filled in from reference TRBV5-1 and TRBJ2-5): KAGVTQTPRYLIKTRGQQVTLSCSPISGHRSVSWYQQTPGQGLQFLFEYFSETQRNKGNFPGRFSGRQFSNSRSEMNVSTLELGDSALYLCASSSPTGTTVAGEQETQYFGPGTRLLVL.